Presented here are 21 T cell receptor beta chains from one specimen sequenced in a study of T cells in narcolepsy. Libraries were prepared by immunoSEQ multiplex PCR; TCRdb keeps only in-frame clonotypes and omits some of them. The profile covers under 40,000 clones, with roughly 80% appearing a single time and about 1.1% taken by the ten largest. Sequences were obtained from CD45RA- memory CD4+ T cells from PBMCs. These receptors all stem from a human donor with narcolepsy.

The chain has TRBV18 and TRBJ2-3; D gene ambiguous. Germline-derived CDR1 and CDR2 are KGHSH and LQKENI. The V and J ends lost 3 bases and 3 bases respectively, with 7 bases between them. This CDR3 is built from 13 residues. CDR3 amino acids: CASSPDWTDTQYF. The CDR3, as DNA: TGTGCCAGCTCACCGGATTGGACAGATACGCAGTATTTT.

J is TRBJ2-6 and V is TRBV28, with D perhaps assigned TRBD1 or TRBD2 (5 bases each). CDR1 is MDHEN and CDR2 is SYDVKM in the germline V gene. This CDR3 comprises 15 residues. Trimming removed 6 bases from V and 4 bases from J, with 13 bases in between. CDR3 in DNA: TGTGCCAGCAGCAACCAGGGAGCCGGGGCCAACGTCCTGACTTTC. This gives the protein CASSNQGAGANVLTF.

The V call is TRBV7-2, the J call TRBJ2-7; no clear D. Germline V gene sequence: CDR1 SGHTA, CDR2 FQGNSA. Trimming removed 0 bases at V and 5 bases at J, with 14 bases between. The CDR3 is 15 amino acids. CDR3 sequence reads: CASSLAQTRRHEQYF. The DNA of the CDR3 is TGTGCCAGCAGCTTAGCACAGACCCGAAGGCACGAGCAGTACTTC.

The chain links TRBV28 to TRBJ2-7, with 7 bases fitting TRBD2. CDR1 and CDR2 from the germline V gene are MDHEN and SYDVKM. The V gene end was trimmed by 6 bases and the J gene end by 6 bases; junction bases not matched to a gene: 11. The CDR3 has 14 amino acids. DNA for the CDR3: TGTGCCAGCAGCCCACCGACTAGCATGGTCGAGCAGTACTTC. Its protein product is CASSPPTSMVEQYF.

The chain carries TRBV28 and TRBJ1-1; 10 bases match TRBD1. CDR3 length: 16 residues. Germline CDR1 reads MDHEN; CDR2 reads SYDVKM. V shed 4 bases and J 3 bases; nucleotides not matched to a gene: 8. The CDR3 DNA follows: TGTGCCAGCAGTTCAGCGGCTGGGACAGGGGACACTGAAGCTTTCTTT. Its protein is CASSSAAGTGDTEAFF.

CDR3 DNA: TGTGCCAGCGCCCCGGGACGCACAGATACGCAGTATTTT. It specifies CASAPGRTDTQYF. This sequence joins TRBV7-2 and TRBJ2-3; D possibly matches TRBD1 or TRBD2 (5 bases each). V lost 8 bases and J lost 1, with 10 bases in between. The CDR3 runs 13 residues. Germline V gene sequence: CDR1 SGHTA, CDR2 FQGNSA.

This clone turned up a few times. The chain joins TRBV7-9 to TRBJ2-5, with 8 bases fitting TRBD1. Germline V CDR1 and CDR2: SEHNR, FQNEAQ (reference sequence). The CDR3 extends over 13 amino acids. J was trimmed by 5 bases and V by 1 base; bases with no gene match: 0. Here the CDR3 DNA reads TGTGCCAGCAGCTTAGGGACAGGGGAGACCCAGTACTTC. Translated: CASSLGTGETQYF.

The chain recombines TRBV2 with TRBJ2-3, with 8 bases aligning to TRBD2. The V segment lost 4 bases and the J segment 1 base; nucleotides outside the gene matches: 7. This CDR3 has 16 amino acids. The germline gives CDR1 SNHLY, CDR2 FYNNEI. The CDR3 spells CASSATGGGRTDTQYF. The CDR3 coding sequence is TGTGCCAGCAGTGCTACGGGAGGGGGTCGCACAGATACGCAGTATTTT.

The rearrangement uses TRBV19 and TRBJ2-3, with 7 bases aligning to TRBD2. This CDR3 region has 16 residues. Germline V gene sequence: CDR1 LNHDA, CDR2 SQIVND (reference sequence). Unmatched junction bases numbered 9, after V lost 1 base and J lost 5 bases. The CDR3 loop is CASSIVGGPGGDTQYF. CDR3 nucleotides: TGTGCCAGTAGTATAGTCGGCGGCCCGGGGGGAGATACGCAGTATTTT.

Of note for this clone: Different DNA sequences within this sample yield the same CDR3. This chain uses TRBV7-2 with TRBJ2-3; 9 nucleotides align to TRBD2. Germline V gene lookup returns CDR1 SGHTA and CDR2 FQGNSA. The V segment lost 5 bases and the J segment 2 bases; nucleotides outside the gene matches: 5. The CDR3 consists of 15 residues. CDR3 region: CASSLTSGSTDTQYF. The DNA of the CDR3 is TGTGCCAGCAGCCTGACTAGCGGATCCACAGATACGCAGTATTTT.

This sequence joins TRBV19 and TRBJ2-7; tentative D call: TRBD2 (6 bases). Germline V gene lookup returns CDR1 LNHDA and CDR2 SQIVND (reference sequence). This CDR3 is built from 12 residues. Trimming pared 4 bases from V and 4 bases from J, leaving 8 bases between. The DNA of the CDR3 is TGTGCCAGTAGTAGGGGGGAATACGAGCAGTACTTC. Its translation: CASSRGEYEQYF.

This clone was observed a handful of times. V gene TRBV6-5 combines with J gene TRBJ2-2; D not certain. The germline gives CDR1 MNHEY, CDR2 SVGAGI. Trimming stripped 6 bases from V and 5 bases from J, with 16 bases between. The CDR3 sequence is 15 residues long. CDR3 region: CASSSTVRATGELFF. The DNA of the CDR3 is TGTGCCAGCAGCTCCACGGTTAGGGCAACCGGGGAGCTGTTTTTT.

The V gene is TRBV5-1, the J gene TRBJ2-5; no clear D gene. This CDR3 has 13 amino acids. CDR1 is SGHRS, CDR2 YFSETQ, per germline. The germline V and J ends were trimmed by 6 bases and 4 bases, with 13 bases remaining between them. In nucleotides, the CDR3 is TGCGCCAGCATAGAAGGTAGAGGAGAGACCCAGTACTTC. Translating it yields CASIEGRGETQYF.

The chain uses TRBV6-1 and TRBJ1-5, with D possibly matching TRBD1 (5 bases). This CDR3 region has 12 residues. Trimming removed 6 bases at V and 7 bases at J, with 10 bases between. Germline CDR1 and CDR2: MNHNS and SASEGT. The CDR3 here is CASRQGKQPQHF. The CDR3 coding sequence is TGTGCCAGCAGGCAGGGTAAACAGCCCCAGCATTTT.

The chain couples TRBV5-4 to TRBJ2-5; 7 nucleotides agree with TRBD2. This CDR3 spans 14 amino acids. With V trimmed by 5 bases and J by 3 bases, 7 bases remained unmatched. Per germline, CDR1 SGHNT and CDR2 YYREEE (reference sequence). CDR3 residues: CASSHPGREETQYF. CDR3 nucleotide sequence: TGTGCCAGCAGTCACCCTGGGAGGGAAGAGACCCAGTACTTC.

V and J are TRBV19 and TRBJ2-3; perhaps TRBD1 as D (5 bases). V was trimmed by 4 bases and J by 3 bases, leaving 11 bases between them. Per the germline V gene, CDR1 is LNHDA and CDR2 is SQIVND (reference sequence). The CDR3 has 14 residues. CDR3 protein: CASSRAGQTDTQYF. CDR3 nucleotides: TGTGCCAGTAGTAGGGCAGGGCAAACAGATACGCAGTATTTT.

For the CDR3, the DNA is TGTGCCAGCAGCTTGAGCTCCGGGACCCTAATAGGGACCCAGTACTTC. Its protein is CASSLSSGTLIGTQYF. The rearrangement uses TRBV7-2 and TRBJ2-5; D tentatively reads TRBD1 or TRBD2 (5 bases each). Trimming took off 3 bases at V and 7 bases at J, with 21 bases between the two ends. CDR1 and CDR2 (germline): SGHTA, FQGNSA. This CDR3 spans 16 amino acids.

CDR3 in DNA: TGTGCCAGCAACAGAGACAGTGCCACCTACGAGCAGTACTTC. Translated: CASNRDSATYEQYF. V and J are TRBV6-1 and TRBJ2-7; tentatively, D is TRBD1 (5 bases). This CDR3 spans 14 amino acids. V lost 7 bases, J lost 2 bases, and 15 bases lay in between. Germline CDR1 MNHNS, CDR2 SASEGT.

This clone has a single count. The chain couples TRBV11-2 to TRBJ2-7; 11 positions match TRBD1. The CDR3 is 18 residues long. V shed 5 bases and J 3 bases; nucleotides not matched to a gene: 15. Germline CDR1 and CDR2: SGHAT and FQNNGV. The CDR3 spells CASSPGTGGKATHYEQYF. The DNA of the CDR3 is TGTGCCAGCAGCCCCGGGACAGGGGGAAAAGCTACTCACTACGAGCAGTACTTC. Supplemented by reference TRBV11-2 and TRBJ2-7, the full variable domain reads EAGVAQSPRYKIIEKRQSVAFWCNPISGHATLYWYQQILGQGPKLLIQFQNNGVVDDSQLPKDRFSAERLKGVDSTLKIQPAKLEDSAVYLCASSPGTGGKATHYEQYFGPGTRLTVT.

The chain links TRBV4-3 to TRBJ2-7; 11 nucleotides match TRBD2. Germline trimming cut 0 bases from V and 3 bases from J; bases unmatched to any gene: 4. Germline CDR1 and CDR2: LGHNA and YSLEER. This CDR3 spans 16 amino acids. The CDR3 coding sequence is TGCGCCAGCAGCCAAGAACGGACTAGCGGGTACTACGAGCAGTACTTC. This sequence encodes CASSQERTSGYYEQYF.

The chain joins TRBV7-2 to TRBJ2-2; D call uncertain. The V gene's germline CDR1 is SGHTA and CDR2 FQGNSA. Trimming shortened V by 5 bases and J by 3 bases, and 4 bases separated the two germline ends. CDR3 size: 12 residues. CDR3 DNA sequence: TGTGCCAGCAGCCGGGACACCGGGGAGCTGTTTTTT. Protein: CASSRDTGELFF.